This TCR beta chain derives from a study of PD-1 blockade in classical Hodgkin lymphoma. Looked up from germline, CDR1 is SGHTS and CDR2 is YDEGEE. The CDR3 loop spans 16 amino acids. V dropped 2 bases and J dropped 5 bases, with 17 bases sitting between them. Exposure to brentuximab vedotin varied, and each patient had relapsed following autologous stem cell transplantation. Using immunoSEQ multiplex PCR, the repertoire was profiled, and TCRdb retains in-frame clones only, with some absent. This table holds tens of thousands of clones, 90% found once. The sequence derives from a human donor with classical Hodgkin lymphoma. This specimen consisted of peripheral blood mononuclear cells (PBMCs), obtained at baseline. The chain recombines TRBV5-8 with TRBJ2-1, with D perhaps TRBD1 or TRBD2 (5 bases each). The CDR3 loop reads CASSLRGAPFNNEQFF. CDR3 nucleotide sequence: TGTGCCAGCAGCTTACGAGGGGCACCTTTTAACAATGAGCAGTTCTTC.